This TCR beta chain was sequenced in a study of long-term antiretroviral therapy in people with HIV. Study-level results: Diversity rose after ART but stayed below transplant donor controls.

Survey-level resolution applied to immunoSEQ assay v3.0. Only in-frame clones appear in the TCRdb table, and some are missing; sequencing was by immunoSEQ multiplex PCR. The sample shows 15,000 to 20,000 clones, around 74% of them seen only once. With respect to this clone: The target antigen is unknown.

This receptor was identified in a man in his thirties or forties with HIV. Sequencing used unsorted PBMCs, obtained approximately 2.1 years before starting antiretroviral therapy.

CDR3 protein: CASSLTSGRAYDVHEQYF. CDR3 DNA: TGTGCCAGCAGTTTAACAAGCGGGAGGGCCTACGACGTCCACGAGCAGTACTTC. V is TRBV27 and J is TRBJ2-7, with 10 positions matching TRBD2. The CDR3 spans 18 residues. Germline values: CDR1 MNHEY, CDR2 SMNVEV (reference sequence). V was pared by 2 bases and J by 5 bases, with 15 bases of the junction left unmatched.